The 13 T cell receptor beta chains given below trace back to one sample, sequenced in a study of T cell responses to AZD1222 COVID-19 vaccine. Generated by immunoSEQ multiplex PCR, the TCRdb table keeps only in-frame clones and is missing some. The sample shows about 160,000 clones, about 92% of them seen only once. The sequencing here drew on peripheral blood, taken on day 0 of MenACWY control vaccination. All receptors come from an adult in good health.

The chain couples TRBV19 to TRBJ2-1, with TRBD1 matching over 7 bases. CDR1 and CDR2 (germline): LNHDA, SQIVND (reference sequence). V was clipped by 6 bases and J by 8 bases; unmatched bases: 10. This CDR3 is built from 14 residues. The CDR3 spells CASSNRGLWDEQFF. The CDR3 nucleotides read TGTGCCAGTAGCAACAGGGGTCTCTGGGATGAGCAGTTCTTC.

This chain uses TRBV30 with TRBJ2-7; 13 bases map to TRBD2. Germline V gene sequence: CDR1 GTSNPN, CDR2 SVGIG (reference sequence). J gave up 9 bases and V 3 bases, and 11 bases lay outside the gene matches. This CDR3 has 15 residues. The CDR3 nucleotides are TGTGCCTGGAGGCGGGGGACTAGCGGGAAGGATGGGCAGTACTTC. It yields the protein CAWRRGTSGKDGQYF.

V and J are TRBV2 and TRBJ2-7; D remains ambiguous. This CDR3 has 10 residues. Trimming shortened V by 4 bases and J by 7 bases, and 5 bases separated the two germline ends. CDR1 and CDR2 (germline): SNHLY, FYNNEI. DNA of the CDR3: TGTGCCAGCAGTGGGCGGGAGCAGTACTTC. Translation: CASSGREQYF.

The chain combines TRBV5-4 with TRBJ2-1; D is perhaps TRBD1 (6 bases). Germline V gives CDR1 SGHNT, CDR2 YYREEE (reference sequence). V was clipped by 0 bases and J by 4 bases, with 11 bases between them. The CDR3 has 15 amino acids. The CDR3 DNA reads TGTGCCAGCAGCTTGGACTGGACAGCGTACAATGAGCAGTTCTTC. Translating it yields CASSLDWTAYNEQFF.

The CDR3 DNA follows: TGTGCCAGCACCCCTCTTGGTTTGGCGGGGAGCAATCAGCCCCAGCATTTT. It is translated as CASTPLGLAGSNQPQHF. V gene TRBV28 combines with J gene TRBJ1-5; the D is unclear. Looked up from germline, CDR1 is MDHEN and CDR2 is SYDVKM. Trimming removed 7 bases at V and 1 base at J, with 20 bases between. The CDR3 loop spans 17 amino acids. The full variable domain, its missing parts supplied by reference TRBV28 and TRBJ1-5, is DVKVTQSSRYLVKRTGEKVFLECVQDMDHENMFWYRQDPGLGLRLIYFSYDVKMKEKGDIPEGYSVSREKKERFSLILESASTNQTSMYLCASTPLGLAGSNQPQHFGDGTRLSIL.

The chain links TRBV19 to TRBJ2-1; D is perhaps TRBD1 (7 bases). V was trimmed by 4 bases and J by 4 bases, leaving 14 bases between them. The CDR3 consists of 15 residues. CDR1 and CDR2 from the germline V gene are LNHDA and SQIVND (reference sequence). The CDR3, as DNA: TGTGCCAGTAGTAACCAGGGGGGATTTTACAATGAGCAGTTCTTC. Amino acids: CASSNQGGFYNEQFF. Filled out from reference TRBV19 and TRBJ2-1, the complete variable domain reads DGGITQSPKYLFRKEGQNVTLSCEQNLNHDAMYWYRQDPGQGLRLIYYSQIVNDFQKGDIAEGYSVSREKKESFPLTVTSAQKNPTAFYLCASSNQGGFYNEQFFGPGTRLTVL.

The chain couples TRBV18 to TRBJ1-1, with no clear D. The V gene's germline CDR1 is KGHSH and CDR2 LQKENI. V lost 9 bases and J lost 4, with 12 bases in between. This CDR3 contains 12 residues. The CDR3 reads CASHTFGTEAFF. CDR3 DNA: TGTGCCAGTCATACCTTTGGCACTGAAGCTTTCTTT. The full variable domain, in which reference TRBV18 and TRBJ1-1 provide the parts outside the CDR3, is NAGVMQNPRHLVRRRGQEARLRCSPMKGHSHVYWYRQLPEEGLKFMVYLQKENIIDESGMPKERFSAEFPKEGPSILRIQQVVRGDSAAYFCASHTFGTEAFFGQGTRLTVV.

The rearrangement links TRBV19 to TRBJ1-2; TRBD1 might be the D (6 bases). Germline-derived CDR1 and CDR2 are LNHDA and SQIVND (reference sequence). Trimming took off 5 bases at V and 8 bases at J, with 12 bases between the two ends. The CDR3 totals 12 residues. The CDR3 sequence is CASSLTGSGYTF. DNA for the CDR3: TGTGCCAGTAGTCTCACAGGGAGCGGCTACACCTTC.

This sequence joins TRBV12-3 or TRBV12-4 and TRBJ1-1; D ambiguous. The germline V and J ends were trimmed by 4 bases and 8 bases, with 8 bases remaining between them. The CDR3 runs 11 residues. This CDR3 reads CASSWTAEAFF. CDR3 sequence (DNA): TGTGCCAGCAGTTGGACCGCCGAAGCTTTCTTT.

For this clone: An end of the junction differs from the germline gene, which may be a read error. The chain uses TRBV29-1 and TRBJ2-1, with TRBD2 matching over 7 bases. Per germline, CDR1 SQVTM and CDR2 ANQGSEA. There are 14 residues in the CDR3. CDR3 amino acids: CSVAETSSNNEQFF. The CDR3 nucleotides read TGCAGCGTTGCCGAGACTAGCTCCAACAATGAGCAGTTCTTC.

In its sample, this clone was seen once. The chain combines TRBV7-9 with TRBJ2-2, with no clear D. The CDR3 covers 13 residues. Trimming removed 7 bases at V and 6 bases at J, with 12 bases between. Germline-derived CDR1 and CDR2 are SEHNR and FQNEAQ (reference sequence). The CDR3 is CASTVIGAGELFF. For the CDR3, the DNA is TGTGCCAGCACCGTTATCGGCGCCGGGGAGCTGTTTTTT.

The V and J genes are TRBV29-1 and TRBJ1-5; D perhaps matches TRBD1 (6 bases). Germline CDR1 SQVTM, CDR2 ANQGSEA. V lost 6 bases, J lost 7 bases, and 16 bases lay in between. This CDR3 comprises 13 residues. CDR3: CSVSGELGQPQHF. CDR3 in DNA: TGCAGCGTCTCAGGGGAGTTGGGGCAGCCCCAGCATTTT.

This rearrangement joins TRBV19 to TRBJ1-1; D is unclear. The germline CDR1 and CDR2 sequences are LNHDA and SQIVND (reference sequence). Deletions cut 3 bases from V and 1 base from J, with 9 bases between. The CDR3 loop spans 14 amino acids. CDR3 protein: CASSMLQSNTEAFF. The CDR3 DNA is TGTGCCAGTAGTATGTTACAGTCGAACACTGAAGCTTTCTTT.